This T cell receptor (beta chain) was identified in a study of CD8 T cells in Susac syndrome. CDR3 length: 13 residues. In germline, CDR1 is SQVTM, CDR2 ANQGSEA. The V and J ends lost 7 bases and 0 bases respectively, with 12 bases between them. Reverse transcription of about 0.45 to 1 ug RNA was performed with random hexamers. An immunoSEQ multiplex PCR generated amplified TCR beta CDR3 products spanning 54 Vbeta and 13 Jbeta. TCRdb used MiXCR to reprocess the immunoSEQ multiplex PCR reads, holding one entry per CDR3 protein. The data hold 140,000 or so distinct CDR3 sequences, with 94% observed a single time. The authors carried out high-throughput sequencing of TCR beta. They applied it to CD8+ and CD4+ T cells obtained from blood.

The source is a human donor in good health. This rearrangement joins TRBV29-1 to TRBJ1-1; TRBD1 is a possible D gene (5 bases). Material for sequencing was CD4+ T cells from PBMCs. This CDR3 reads CSALDTLNTEAFF. Here the CDR3 DNA reads TGCAGCGCCTTGGACACCTTGAACACTGAAGCTTTCTTT.